The 3 T cell receptor beta chains in this list originate from one sample, sequenced in a study of cytomegalovirus exposure and HLA in healthy donors. The PCR employed 60 Vbeta primers together with 13 Jbeta primers. Assay: immunoSEQ multiplex PCR; the TCRdb copy retains only in-frame clones and omits some. The sample carries 150,000 or so clones, approximately 81% recorded once. Sequencing used PBMCs. The receptor source for this set is a man younger than 45 in good health and CMV-seronegative.

CDR3 coding DNA: TGTGCCAGCTCACCTGTAGGACAGGATGTTACCTATGGCTACACCTTC. Amino acids: CASSPVGQDVTYGYTF. The chain recombines TRBV18 with TRBJ1-2, with 7 bases identical to TRBD1. CDR1 is KGHSH and CDR2 is LQKENI in the germline V gene. The V and J ends lost 3 bases and 4 bases, in that order; junction bases with no gene match: 11. The CDR3 consists of 16 residues.

The chain recombines TRBV6-6 with TRBJ1-4; D may be TRBD1 (5 bases). Germline CDR1 MNHNY, CDR2 SVGAGI (reference sequence). Trimming stripped 2 bases from V and 4 bases from J, with 11 bases between. This CDR3 has 15 amino acids. The CDR3 is CASSYGGLNNEKLFF. DNA of the CDR3: TGTGCCAGCAGTTACGGGGGACTGAATAATGAAAAACTGTTTTTT.

Only one count was recorded for this clone. The V and J genes are TRBV7-3 and TRBJ2-3, with TRBD2 matching over 10 bases. The germline gives CDR1 SGHTA, CDR2 FQGTGA. With V trimmed by 3 bases and J by 4 bases, 4 bases remained unmatched. The CDR3 has 15 amino acids. The CDR3 DNA reads TGTGCCAGCAGCTTCGTAGCGGGAGGCCCAGATACGCAGTATTTT. It codes for CASSFVAGGPDTQYF.